This T cell receptor (beta chain) was sequenced for a study of identical twins. The study, taken as a whole, reports: For out-of-frame beta sequences, excess twin sharing was weaker. Zero-insertion findings could be partly confounded by invariant cells (MAIT and iNKT cells).

V lost 3 bases to trimming and J lost 2 bases, with 12 bases between them. This CDR3 has 14 residues. Germline V CDR1 and CDR2: SGHRS, YFSETQ. Comment on this clonotype: As yet, its antigen is unknown.

MiXCR, run by TCRdb on the 5' RACE reads, gives a single entry per CDR3 protein. The data hold some 690,000 distinct CDR3 sequences, with approximately 21% observed a single time. The sample was also linked to a second study, of T cells expressing NK-cell markers. As reported in that work: Repertoires of TCR beta were obtained from T cells sorted as CD3+CD56+NKG2C+, CD3+CD56+NKG2C- and CD3+CD56-NKG2C+. Eight donors were sequenced, seven testing HCMV-seropositive and one testing seronegative.

The source is a woman younger than 35 in good health. This chain uses TRBV5-1 with TRBJ2-7; D is undetermined. Input material: PBMCs. The CDR3 DNA reads as TGCGCCAGCAGCTCTGATAGTTGGACCTACGAGCAGTACTTC. This codes for CASSSDSWTYEQYF. Full variable domain (rest looked up from reference TRBV5-1 and TRBJ2-7): KAGVTQTPRYLIKTRGQQVTLSCSPISGHRSVSWYQQTPGQGLQFLFEYFSETQRNKGNFPGRFSGRQFSNSRSEMNVSTLELGDSALYLCASSSDSWTYEQYFGPGTRLTVT.